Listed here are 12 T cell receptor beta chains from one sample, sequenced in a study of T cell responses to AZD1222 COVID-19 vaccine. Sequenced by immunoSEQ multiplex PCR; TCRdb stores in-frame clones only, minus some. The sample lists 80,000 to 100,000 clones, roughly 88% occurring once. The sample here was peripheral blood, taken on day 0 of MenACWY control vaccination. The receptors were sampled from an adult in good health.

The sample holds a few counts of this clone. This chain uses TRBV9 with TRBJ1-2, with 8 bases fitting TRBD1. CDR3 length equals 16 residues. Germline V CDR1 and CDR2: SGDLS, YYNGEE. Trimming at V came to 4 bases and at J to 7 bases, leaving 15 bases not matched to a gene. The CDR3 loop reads CASSPQGTGRLGGYTF. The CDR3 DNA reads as TGTGCCAGCAGCCCACAGGGGACAGGTCGCTTGGGTGGCTACACCTTC.

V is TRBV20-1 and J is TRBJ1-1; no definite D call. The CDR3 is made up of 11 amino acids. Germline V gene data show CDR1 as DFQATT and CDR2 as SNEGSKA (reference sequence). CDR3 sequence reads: CSVDRDTEAFF. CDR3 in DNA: TGCAGCGTGGACCGGGACACTGAAGCTTTCTTT.

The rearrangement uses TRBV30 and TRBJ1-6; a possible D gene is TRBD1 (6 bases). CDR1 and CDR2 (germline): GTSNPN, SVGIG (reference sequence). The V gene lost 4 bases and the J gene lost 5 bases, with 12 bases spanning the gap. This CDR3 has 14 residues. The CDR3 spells CAWNQGRDNSPLHF. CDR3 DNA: TGTGCCTGGAATCAGGGGAGAGATAATTCACCCCTCCACTTT.

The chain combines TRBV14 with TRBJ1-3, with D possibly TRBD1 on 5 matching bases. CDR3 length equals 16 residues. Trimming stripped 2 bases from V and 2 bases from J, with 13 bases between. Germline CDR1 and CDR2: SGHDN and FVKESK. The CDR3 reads CASSQHEGRAGNTIYF. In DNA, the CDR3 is TGTGCCAGCAGCCAACATGAGGGGAGGGCTGGAAACACCATATATTTT.

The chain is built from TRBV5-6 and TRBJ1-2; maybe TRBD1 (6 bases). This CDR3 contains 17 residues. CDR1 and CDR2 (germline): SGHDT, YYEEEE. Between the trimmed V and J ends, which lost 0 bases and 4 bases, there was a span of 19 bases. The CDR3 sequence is CASSLAYSGARLYGYTF. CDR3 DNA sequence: TGTGCCAGCAGCTTGGCCTATTCGGGGGCGCGGCTCTATGGCTACACCTTC.

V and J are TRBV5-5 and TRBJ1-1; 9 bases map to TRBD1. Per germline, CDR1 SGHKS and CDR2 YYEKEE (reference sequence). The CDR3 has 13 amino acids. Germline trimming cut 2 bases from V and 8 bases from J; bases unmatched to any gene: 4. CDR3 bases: TGTGCCAGCAGCTTAACAGGGGGCGCAGAAGCTTTCTTT. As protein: CASSLTGGAEAFF.

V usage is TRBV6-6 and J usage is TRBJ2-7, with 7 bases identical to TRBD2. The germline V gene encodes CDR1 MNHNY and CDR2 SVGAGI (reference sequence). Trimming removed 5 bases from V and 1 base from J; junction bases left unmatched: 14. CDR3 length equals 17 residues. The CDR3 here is CASSHSNPSGDSYEQYF. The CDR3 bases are TGTGCCAGCAGTCATTCCAATCCTAGCGGAGATTCCTACGAGCAGTACTTC.

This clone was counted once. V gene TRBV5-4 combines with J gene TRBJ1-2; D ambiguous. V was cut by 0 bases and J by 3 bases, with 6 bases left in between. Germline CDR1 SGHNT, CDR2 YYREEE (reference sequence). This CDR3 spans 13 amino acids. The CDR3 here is CASSLGGDYGYTF. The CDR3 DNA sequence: TGTGCCAGCAGCTTGGGGGGAGACTATGGCTACACCTTC.

CDR3 loop: CASSLAGTGNQPQHF. The CDR3 DNA follows: TGTGCCAGCAGCTTGGCCGGGACTGGGAATCAGCCCCAGCATTTT. The genes are TRBV5-6 and TRBJ1-5; D is possibly TRBD1 (5 bases). V shed 0 bases and J shed 4 bases, with 11 bases lying between them. The CDR3 runs 15 residues. Germline V gene data show CDR1 as SGHDT and CDR2 as YYEEEE.

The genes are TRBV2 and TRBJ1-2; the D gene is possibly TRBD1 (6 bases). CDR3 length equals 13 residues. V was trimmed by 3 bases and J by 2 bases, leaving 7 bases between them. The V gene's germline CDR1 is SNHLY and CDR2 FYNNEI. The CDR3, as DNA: TGTGCCAGCAGTGATCAGGGGAACTATGGCTACACCTTC. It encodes CASSDQGNYGYTF.

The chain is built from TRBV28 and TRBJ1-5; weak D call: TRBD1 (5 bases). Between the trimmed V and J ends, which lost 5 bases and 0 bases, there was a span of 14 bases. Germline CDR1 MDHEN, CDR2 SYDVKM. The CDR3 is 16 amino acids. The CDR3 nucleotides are TGTGCCAGCAGTCCTTCGACGGGGGTTAGCAATCAGCCCCAGCATTTT. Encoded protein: CASSPSTGVSNQPQHF.

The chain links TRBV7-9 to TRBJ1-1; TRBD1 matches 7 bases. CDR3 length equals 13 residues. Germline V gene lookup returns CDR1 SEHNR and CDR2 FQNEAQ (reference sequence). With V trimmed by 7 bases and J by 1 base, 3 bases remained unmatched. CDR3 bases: TGTGCCAGCAACAGGGGCACGAACACTGAAGCTTTCTTT. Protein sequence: CASNRGTNTEAFF.